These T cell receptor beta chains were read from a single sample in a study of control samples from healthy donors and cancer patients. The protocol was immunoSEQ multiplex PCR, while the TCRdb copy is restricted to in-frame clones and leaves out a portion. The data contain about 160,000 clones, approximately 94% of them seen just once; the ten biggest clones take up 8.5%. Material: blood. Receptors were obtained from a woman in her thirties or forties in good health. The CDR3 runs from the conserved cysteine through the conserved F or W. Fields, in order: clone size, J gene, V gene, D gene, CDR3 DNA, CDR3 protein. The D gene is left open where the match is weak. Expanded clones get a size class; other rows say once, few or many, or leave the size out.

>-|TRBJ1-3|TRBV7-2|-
TGTGCCAGCAGCGGAACTGGAAACACCATATATTTT
CASSGTGNTIYF
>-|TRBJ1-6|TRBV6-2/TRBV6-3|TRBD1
TGTGCCAGCAGTCATCCCCCGACGAAGACAGGGACCCCTTCACCCCTCCACTTT
CASSHPPTKTGTPSPLHF
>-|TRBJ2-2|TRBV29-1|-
TGCAGCGTGAGGGGGAGTTTTCCAAACACCGGGGAGCTGTTTTTT
CSVRGSFPNTGELFF
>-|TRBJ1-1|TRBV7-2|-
TGTGCCAGCAGCTCGGGGGCGGCTACTTTCTTT
CASSSGAATFF
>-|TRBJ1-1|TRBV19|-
TGTGCCAGTAGCGGACACCTAAATATGAACACTGAAGCTTTCTTT
CASSGHLNMNTEAFF
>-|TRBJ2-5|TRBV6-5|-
TGTGCCAGCAGTTACCTACAGGGATGGACCCAGTACTTC
CASSYLQGWTQYF
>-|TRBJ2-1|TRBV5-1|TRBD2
TGCGCCAGCAGCTTGGGCACTAGCGGTTCCTACAATGAGCAGTTCTTC
CASSLGTSGSYNEQFF
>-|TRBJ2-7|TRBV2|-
TGTGCCAGCAGTGGCCCACAGCAGTACTTC
CASSGPQQYF
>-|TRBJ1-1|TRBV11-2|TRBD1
TGTGCCAGCAGCTTACCCAGGGGGCCTAGTGAAGCTTTCTTT
CASSLPRGPSEAFF
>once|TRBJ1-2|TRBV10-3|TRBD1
TGTGCCATCAGCCATGACAGGGCTTATGGCTACACCTTC
CAISHDRAYGYTF
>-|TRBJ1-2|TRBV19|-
TGTGCCAGTAGCCCCTGGCCGGGACGATATGGCTACACCTTC
CASSPWPGRYGYTF
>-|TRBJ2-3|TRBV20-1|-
TGCAGTGCTAGTCCGGGGTTCGCAGATACGCAGTATTTT
CSASPGFADTQYF
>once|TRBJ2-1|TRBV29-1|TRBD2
TGCAGCGTCGGACGGGAGGGCTCCTACAATGAGCAGTTCTTC
CSVGREGSYNEQFF
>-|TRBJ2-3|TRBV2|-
TGTGCCAGCAGTGCTTATACCACAGATACGCAGTATTTT
CASSAYTTDTQYF
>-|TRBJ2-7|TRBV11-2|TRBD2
TGTGCCAGCACTCAGGGGCGGGGGGGAAGCGAGCAGTACTTC
CASTQGRGGSEQYF
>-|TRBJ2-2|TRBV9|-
TGTGCCAGCAGCGTAGGCCCCTCAGGACAGACCACCGGGGAGCTGTTTTTT
CASSVGPSGQTTGELFF
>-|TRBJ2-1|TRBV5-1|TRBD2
TGCGCCAGCAGCCCAATCCTAGCGGGGGGTCACCTAGAGCAGTTCTTC
CASSPILAGGHLEQFF
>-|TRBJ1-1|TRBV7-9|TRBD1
TGTGCCAGCAGGTCCGGCAGGGGGCCGAACACTGAAGCTTTCTTT
CASRSGRGPNTEAFF
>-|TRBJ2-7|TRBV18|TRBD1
TGTGCCAGCTCACCTTCCCCAGGGGGCGATTACGAGCAGTACTTC
CASSPSPGGDYEQYF
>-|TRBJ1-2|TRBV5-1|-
TGCGCCAGCAGCACCCGTTGGGGGGGAAGCTATGGCTACACCTTC
CASSTRWGGSYGYTF
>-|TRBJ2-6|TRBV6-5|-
TGTGCCAGCAGATCCACAGCTGGGGCCAACGTCCTGACTTTC
CASRSTAGANVLTF
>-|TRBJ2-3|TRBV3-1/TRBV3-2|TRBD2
TGTGCCAGCAGCCAAGCGGGACTAGCGGGGGGGCTGGCTGATACAGATACGCAGTATTTT
CASSQAGLAGGLADTDTQYF
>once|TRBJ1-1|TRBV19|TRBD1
TGTGCCAGTAGTACCGGACAGGGCTGGACCACTGAAGCTTTCTTT
CASSTGQGWTTEAFF
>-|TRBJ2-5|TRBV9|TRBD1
TGTGCCAGCAGCGTATACGGGACAGGGGGCGCGGAGACCCAGTACTTC
CASSVYGTGGAETQYF
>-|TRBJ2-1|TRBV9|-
TGTGCCAGCAGCGTAGATCTCGGGAGTAATGAGCAGTTCTTC
CASSVDLGSNEQFF
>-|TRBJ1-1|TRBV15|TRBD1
TGTGCCACCAGCAACGGACAGGGAGTAGGAACTGAAGCTTTCTTT
CATSNGQGVGTEAFF
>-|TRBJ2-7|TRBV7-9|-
TGTGCCAGCAGCTCCCAGGGACAAGCCTACGAGCAGTACTTC
CASSSQGQAYEQYF
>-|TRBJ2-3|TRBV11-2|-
TGTGCCAGCAGCTTGGCCCCGAGAGATACGCAGTATTTT
CASSLAPRDTQYF
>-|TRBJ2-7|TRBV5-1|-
TGCGCCAGCAGCCATACCGGGACCACCAACTACGAGCAGTACTTC
CASSHTGTTNYEQYF
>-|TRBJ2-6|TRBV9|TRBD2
TGTGCCAGCAGCGTAGGTGATAGCGGGGCCCCCGGGGCCAACGTCCTGACTTTC
CASSVGDSGAPGANVLTF
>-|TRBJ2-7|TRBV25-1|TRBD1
TGTGCCAGCAGCTCTCCCTTCCCAGGACAGGGGGCGGCCTACGAGCAGTACTTC
CASSSPFPGQGAAYEQYF
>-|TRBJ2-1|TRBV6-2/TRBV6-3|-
TGTGCCAGCAGTTATGTAGGATCTGGGGCTGAGCAGTTCTTC
CASSYVGSGAEQFF
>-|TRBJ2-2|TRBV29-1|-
TGCAGCGTTGATATGCGAACCGGGGAGCTGTTTTTT
CSVDMRTGELFF
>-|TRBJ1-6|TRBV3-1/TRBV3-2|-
TGTGCCAGCAGCCACAGACAGAATAATAATTCACCCCTCCACTTT
CASSHRQNNNSPLHF
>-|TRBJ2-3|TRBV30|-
TGTGCCTGGAGTAGCCACCCTAGCACAGATACGCAGTATTTT
CAWSSHPSTDTQYF
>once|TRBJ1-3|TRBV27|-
TGTGCCAGCAGTTTATCGGTCGGAGACCGAAACACCATATATTTT
CASSLSVGDRNTIYF
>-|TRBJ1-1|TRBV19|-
TGTGCCAGTAGTTCTGAGGGGGTGAACACTGAAGCTTTCTTT
CASSSEGVNTEAFF
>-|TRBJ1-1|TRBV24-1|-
TGTGCCACCAGTGAGGGCTCGGGCACTGAAGCTTTCTTT
CATSEGSGTEAFF
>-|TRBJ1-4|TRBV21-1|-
TGTGCCAGCAGCAAAGTGGGACAGAAAACTAATGAAAAACTGTTTTTT
CASSKVGQKTNEKLFF
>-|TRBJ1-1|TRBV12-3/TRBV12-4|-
TGTGCCCATTCAATTGCAGGGAACACTGAAGCTTTCTTT
CAHSIAGNTEAFF
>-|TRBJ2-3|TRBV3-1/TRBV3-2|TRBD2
TGTGCCAGCAGCCAAGTGACTAGCGGCACAGATACGCAGTATTTT
CASSQVTSGTDTQYF
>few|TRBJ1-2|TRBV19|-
TGTGCCAGTCAGCCCCTCGAGTCAGACTATGGCTACACCTTC
CASQPLESDYGYTF
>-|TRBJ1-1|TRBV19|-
TGTGCCAGTAGTAAAGCTGGAGGAGGGCGTGAAGCTTTCTTT
CASSKAGGGREAFF
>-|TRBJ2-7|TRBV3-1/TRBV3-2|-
TGTGCCAGCAGCCAAGGTGGGACTTTCTCCTACGAGCAGTACTTC
CASSQGGTFSYEQYF
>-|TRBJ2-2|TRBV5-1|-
TGCGCCAGCAGCTTGGCCGCCTTACGAAACACCGGGGAGCTGTTTTTT
CASSLAALRNTGELFF
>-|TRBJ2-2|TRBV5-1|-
TGCGCCAGCAGCCCGGGCGGGACGCTGATCGCCGGGGAGCTGTTTTTT
CASSPGGTLIAGELFF
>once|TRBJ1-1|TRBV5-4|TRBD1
TGTGCCAGCAGCCTATGGACAGGGAACACTGAAGCTTTCTTT
CASSLWTGNTEAFF
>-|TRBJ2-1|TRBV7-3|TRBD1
TGTGCCAGCAGCTCCCTAGGCGGACAGGGATGGGGCAATGAGCAGTTCTTC
CASSSLGGQGWGNEQFF
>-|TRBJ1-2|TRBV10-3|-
TGTGCCATCAGTGGACGGACGGCTAACTATGGCTACACCTTC
CAISGRTANYGYTF
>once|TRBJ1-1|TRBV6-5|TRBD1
TGTGCCAGCAGTCGCCTGGGACAGGGGAACACTGAAGCTTTCTTT
CASSRLGQGNTEAFF
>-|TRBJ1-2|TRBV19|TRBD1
TGTGCCAGCCTCGACAGGGGGCTCCACTATGGCTACACCTTC
CASLDRGLHYGYTF
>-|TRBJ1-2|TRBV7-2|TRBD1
TGTGCCAGCAGCTTATCACAGGGGAACTATGGCTACACCTTC
CASSLSQGNYGYTF
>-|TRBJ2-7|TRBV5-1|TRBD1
TGCGCCAGCAGCCAAAGGACAGGGTCGTACGAGCAGTACTTC
CASSQRTGSYEQYF
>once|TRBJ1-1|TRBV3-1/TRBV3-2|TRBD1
TGTGCCAGCAGCCTAAAGACAGGGTTAGTTGAAGCTTTCTTT
CASSLKTGLVEAFF